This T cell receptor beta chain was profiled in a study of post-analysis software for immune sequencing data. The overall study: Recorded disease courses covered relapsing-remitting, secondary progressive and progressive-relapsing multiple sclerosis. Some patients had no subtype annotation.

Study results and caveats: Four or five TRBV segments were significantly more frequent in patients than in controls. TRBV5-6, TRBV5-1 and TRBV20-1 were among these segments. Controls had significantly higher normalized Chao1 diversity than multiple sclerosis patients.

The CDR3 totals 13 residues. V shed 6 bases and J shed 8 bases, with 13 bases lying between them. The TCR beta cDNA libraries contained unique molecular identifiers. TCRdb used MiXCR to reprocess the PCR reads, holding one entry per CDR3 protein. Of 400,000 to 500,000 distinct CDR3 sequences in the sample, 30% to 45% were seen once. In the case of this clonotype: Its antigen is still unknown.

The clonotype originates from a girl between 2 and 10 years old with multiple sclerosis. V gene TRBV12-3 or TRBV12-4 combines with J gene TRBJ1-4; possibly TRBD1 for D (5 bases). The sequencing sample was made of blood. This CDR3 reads CASRQGPEEKLFF. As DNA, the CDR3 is TGTGCCAGCAGGCAGGGTCCTGAGGAAAAACTGTTTTTT.